This is a list of T cell receptor beta chains from one sample in a study of human T cells and chemical hapten exposure. TCRdb fed the RACE reads into MiXCR, producing one record per CDR3 protein. Of approximately 97,000 distinct CDR3 sequences listed, about 8.7% are singletons. Sequenced: whole blood. Every receptor here comes from a female donor in good health. Some clones in this sample may be carry-over from other donors' samples. Each CDR3 is given with its conserved first and last residue. The D gene is left open where the match is weak. Only some rows state a clone size, as once, few, many or a class for expanded clones.

clone_size: NA; j_call: TRBJ2-6; d_call: TRBD1; v_call: TRBV28; cdr3_aa: CASSTGQSLPGANVLTF; cdr3_nt: TGTGCCAGCAGCACGGGACAGAGCCTACCCGGGGCCAACGTCCTGACTTTC
clone_size: NA; j_call: TRBJ2-1; d_call: TRBD2; v_call: TRBV7-2; cdr3_aa: CASSLDPGLVYNEQFF; cdr3_nt: TGTGCCAGCAGCTTAGATCCAGGACTAGTGTACAATGAGCAGTTCTTC
clone_size: few; j_call: TRBJ2-1; d_call: TRBD1; v_call: TRBV7-9; cdr3_aa: CASSPGWTGGSYNEQFF; cdr3_nt: TGTGCCAGCAGCCCAGGCTGGACAGGGGGCTCCTACAATGAGCAGTTCTTC
clone_size: NA; j_call: TRBJ2-1; d_call: NA; v_call: TRBV4-1; cdr3_aa: CASSQEGSRGEQFF; cdr3_nt: TGCGCCAGCAGCCAAGAAGGGAGCCGGGGTGAGCAGTTCTTC
clone_size: many; j_call: TRBJ1-6; d_call: NA; v_call: TRBV20-1; cdr3_aa: CSAREVTAITDNSPLHF; cdr3_nt: TGCAGTGCTAGAGAGGTGACTGCTATTACCGATAATTCACCCCTCCACTTT
clone_size: few; j_call: TRBJ1-1; d_call: NA; v_call: TRBV4-1; cdr3_aa: CASSQPGQTTAGAFF; cdr3_nt: TGCGCCAGCAGCCAACCCGGACAGACCACTGCTGGGGCTTTCTTT
clone_size: NA; j_call: TRBJ2-5; d_call: NA; v_call: TRBV6-1; cdr3_aa: CASSEGAGIQETQYF; cdr3_nt: TGTGCCAGCAGTGAAGGGGCCGGGATCCAAGAGACCCAGTACTTC
clone_size: many; j_call: TRBJ1-1; d_call: NA; v_call: TRBV12-3/TRBV12-4; cdr3_aa: CASRGTEAFF; cdr3_nt: TGTGCCAGCAGGGGTACTGAAGCTTTCTTT
clone_size: NA; j_call: TRBJ1-1; d_call: TRBD1; v_call: TRBV7-9; cdr3_aa: CASSWQGALGNFMNTEAFF; cdr3_nt: TGTGCCAGCAGCTGGCAGGGGGCCCTAGGTAACTTTATGAACACTGAAGCTTTCTTT
clone_size: few; j_call: TRBJ2-7; d_call: NA; v_call: TRBV9; cdr3_aa: CASSVGTGGKYEQYF; cdr3_nt: TGTGCCAGCAGCGTCGGGACTGGAGGGAAATACGAGCAGTACTTC
clone_size: many; j_call: TRBJ2-7; d_call: TRBD1; v_call: TRBV7-9; cdr3_aa: CASSSKGAYEQYF; cdr3_nt: TGTGCCAGCAGCTCGAAGGGGGCATACGAGCAGTACTTC
clone_size: NA; j_call: TRBJ2-7; d_call: NA; v_call: TRBV20-1; cdr3_aa: CSARGPGMLYEQYF; cdr3_nt: TGCAGTGCTAGAGGGCCAGGAATGCTCTACGAGCAGTACTTC
clone_size: few; j_call: TRBJ1-5; d_call: NA; v_call: TRBV29-1; cdr3_aa: CSVLQGNQPQHF; cdr3_nt: TGCAGCGTACTACAGGGAAATCAGCCCCAGCATTTT
clone_size: few; j_call: TRBJ1-3; d_call: TRBD1; v_call: TRBV29-1; cdr3_aa: CSVEGQGAPHSGNTIYF; cdr3_nt: TGCAGCGTTGAAGGACAGGGAGCTCCCCACTCTGGAAACACCATATATTTT
clone_size: few; j_call: TRBJ1-2; d_call: NA; v_call: TRBV29-1; cdr3_aa: CSVDWGPQDGYTF; cdr3_nt: TGCAGCGTTGATTGGGGGCCGCAAGATGGCTACACCTTC
clone_size: NA; j_call: TRBJ2-6; d_call: TRBD1; v_call: TRBV7-3; cdr3_aa: CASSRTGSGANVPTF; cdr3_nt: TGTGCCAGCAGCCGGACAGGGTCCGGGGCCAACGTCCCGACTTTC
clone_size: few; j_call: TRBJ2-1; d_call: TRBD2; v_call: TRBV19; cdr3_aa: CASSRLADNNEQFF; cdr3_nt: TGTGCCAGCTCTCGACTAGCGGATAACAATGAGCAGTTCTTC
clone_size: NA; j_call: TRBJ2-1; d_call: TRBD2; v_call: TRBV5-1; cdr3_aa: CASTQSGRADNEQFF; cdr3_nt: TGCGCCAGCACCCAAAGCGGGAGGGCCGACAATGAGCAGTTCTTC
clone_size: NA; j_call: TRBJ2-7; d_call: NA; v_call: TRBV6-2/TRBV6-3; cdr3_aa: CASSYSPLAGYEQYF; cdr3_nt: TGTGCCAGCAGTTACTCTCCACTAGCTGGTTACGAGCAGTACTTC
clone_size: few; j_call: TRBJ2-2; d_call: NA; v_call: TRBV29-1; cdr3_aa: CSVANSLNTGELFF; cdr3_nt: TGCAGCGTTGCTAACAGCCTTAACACCGGGGAGCTGTTTTTT
clone_size: many; j_call: TRBJ1-1; d_call: NA; v_call: TRBV5-6; cdr3_aa: CASSLFGSTTEAFF; cdr3_nt: TGTGCCAGCAGCTTGTTTGGGTCAACCACTGAAGCTTTCTTT
clone_size: NA; j_call: TRBJ2-1; d_call: TRBD2; v_call: TRBV20-1; cdr3_aa: CSARARTSGMGEQFF; cdr3_nt: TGCAGTGCTAGAGCGAGGACTAGCGGGATGGGTGAGCAGTTCTTC
clone_size: few; j_call: TRBJ1-1; d_call: NA; v_call: TRBV28; cdr3_aa: CASKTRRGARNTEAFF; cdr3_nt: TGTGCCAGCAAAACACGACGCGGGGCTCGAAACACTGAAGCTTTCTTT
clone_size: many; j_call: TRBJ1-3; d_call: NA; v_call: TRBV7-2; cdr3_aa: CASSLGRTPGNTIYF; cdr3_nt: TGTGCCAGCAGCTTGGGCCGAACTCCTGGAAACACCATATATTTT
clone_size: NA; j_call: TRBJ2-3; d_call: NA; v_call: TRBV7-9; cdr3_aa: CASSWAGSSDTQYF; cdr3_nt: TGTGCCAGCAGCTGGGCGGGGAGTTCAGATACGCAGTATTTT
clone_size: many; j_call: TRBJ1-1; d_call: NA; v_call: TRBV7-2; cdr3_aa: CASSPRYTEAFF; cdr3_nt: TGTGCCAGCAGCCCACGGTACACTGAAGCTTTCTTT
clone_size: NA; j_call: TRBJ2-7; d_call: NA; v_call: TRBV6-2/TRBV6-3; cdr3_aa: CASSYPSGAYEQYF; cdr3_nt: TGTGCCAGCAGTTATCCCAGCGGAGCCTACGAGCAGTACTTC
clone_size: NA; j_call: TRBJ2-7; d_call: NA; v_call: TRBV4-3; cdr3_aa: CASIGRAPGSSYEQYF; cdr3_nt: TGTGCCAGCATTGGTCGGGCCCCAGGGAGCTCCTACGAGCAGTACTTC
clone_size: few; j_call: TRBJ1-3; d_call: NA; v_call: TRBV12-3/TRBV12-4; cdr3_aa: CASSSSGEGTIYF; cdr3_nt: TGTGCCAGCAGTTCATCAGGGGAGGGCACCATATATTTT
clone_size: few; j_call: TRBJ2-7; d_call: TRBD2; v_call: TRBV4-2; cdr3_aa: CASSFAGTRYEQYF; cdr3_nt: TGTGCCAGCAGCTTCGCCGGGACTAGATACGAGCAGTACTTC
clone_size: NA; j_call: TRBJ1-2; d_call: NA; v_call: TRBV20-1; cdr3_aa: CSAPTVRYGYTF; cdr3_nt: TGCAGTGCCCCCACGGTGAGGTACGGCTACACCTTC
clone_size: NA; j_call: TRBJ2-1; d_call: TRBD1; v_call: TRBV6-6; cdr3_aa: CASTQKGANEQFF; cdr3_nt: TGTGCCAGCACCCAAAAGGGGGCCAATGAGCAGTTCTTC
clone_size: NA; j_call: TRBJ1-4; d_call: NA; v_call: TRBV18; cdr3_aa: CASSPQSDNEKLFF; cdr3_nt: TGTGCCAGCTCACCTCAGTCGGATAATGAAAAACTGTTTTTT
clone_size: NA; j_call: TRBJ2-3; d_call: NA; v_call: TRBV2; cdr3_aa: CASRGLGGTDTQYF; cdr3_nt: TGTGCCAGCAGGGGACTCGGAGGCACAGATACGCAGTATTTT
clone_size: many; j_call: TRBJ2-1; d_call: NA; v_call: TRBV29-1; cdr3_aa: CSVVSGWDNEQFF; cdr3_nt: TGCAGCGTAGTGAGTGGGTGGGACAATGAGCAGTTCTTC
clone_size: few; j_call: TRBJ1-5; d_call: NA; v_call: TRBV4-1; cdr3_aa: CASSQDGKGVQPQHF; cdr3_nt: TGCGCCAGCAGCCAGGATGGTAAGGGGGTGCAGCCCCAGCATTTT
clone_size: few; j_call: TRBJ2-3; d_call: NA; v_call: TRBV10-3; cdr3_aa: CAISDSGIDTQYF; cdr3_nt: TGTGCCATCAGTGACAGCGGTATAGATACGCAGTATTTT
clone_size: NA; j_call: TRBJ1-1; d_call: TRBD1; v_call: TRBV9; cdr3_aa: CASSDNPTGGGTEAFF; cdr3_nt: TGTGCCAGCAGCGACAACCCTACAGGGGGAGGCACTGAAGCTTTCTTT
clone_size: NA; j_call: TRBJ2-2; d_call: NA; v_call: TRBV12-3/TRBV12-4; cdr3_aa: CASSLGVANTGELFF; cdr3_nt: TGTGCCAGCAGTTTGGGAGTCGCGAACACCGGGGAGCTGTTTTTT
clone_size: many; j_call: TRBJ1-4; d_call: TRBD1; v_call: TRBV7-9; cdr3_aa: CASSLASRGPGKLFF; cdr3_nt: TGTGCCAGCAGCTTAGCGTCAAGGGGGCCAGGAAAACTGTTTTTT